This TCR beta chain comes out of a study of cytomegalovirus exposure and HLA in healthy donors. Findings of the study overall: V- and J-gene trimming of TCR beta was linked (in a later analysis) to a missense DCLRE1C variant.

Primers for the PCR totalled 60 Vbeta and 13 Jbeta. Libraries were prepared by immunoSEQ multiplex PCR; TCRdb keeps only in-frame clonotypes and omits some of them. The sample has over 100,000 clones, approximately 71% seen once. The CDR3 contains 15 residues. The germline CDR1 and CDR2 sequences are SGHRS and YFSETQ. Trimming left V 0 bases short and J 0 bases short, with 9 bases between. Note on this clone: Its antigen is not identified.

The chain joins TRBV5-1 to TRBJ1-1; possible D gene TRBD1, 6 bases. The TCR sequence derives from a woman aged 70 to 79 in good health and CMV-seropositive. Source material: PBMCs. The CDR3 spells CASSLGQGLNTEAFF. The DNA of the CDR3 is TGCGCCAGCAGCTTGGGTCAGGGGCTGAACACTGAAGCTTTCTTT.